A single sample is the source of the 27 T cell receptor beta chains below, sequenced in a study of identical twins. TCRdb passed the 5' RACE reads through MiXCR, listing each CDR3 protein once. The table has fewer than 650,000 distinct CDR3 sequences, around 9.6% seen once; the top ten hold under 3.5%. The same sample was also used in a study of yellow fever vaccine responses in identical twins.

Sequenced input: PBMCs. Receptor source: a woman in her late teens or twenties in good health.

The rearrangement uses TRBV7-2 and TRBJ2-1, with 9 bases matching TRBD2. The CDR3 is 15 residues long. V shed 1 base and J 9 bases; nucleotides not matched to a gene: 7. CDR1 SGHTA and CDR2 FQGNSA come from the germline V gene. CDR3 DNA sequence: TGTGCCAGCAGCTTAGAAGTGGCGGGAGGGCGTGAGCAGTTCTTC. Its translation: CASSLEVAGGREQFF.

The chain is built from TRBV7-3 and TRBJ2-1; D possibly matches TRBD1 or TRBD2 (5 bases each). Germline V gives CDR1 SGHTA, CDR2 FQGTGA. CDR3 length: 15 amino acids. Trimming shortened V by 5 bases and J by 0 bases, and 11 bases separated the two germline ends. The CDR3 DNA is TGTGCCAGCAGCCGGACGGGGCCCTCCTACAATGAGCAGTTCTTC. It is translated as CASSRTGPSYNEQFF.

The gene calls are TRBV4-1 and TRBJ2-4; D ambiguous. V shed 0 bases and J shed 7 bases, with 7 bases lying between them. The germline V gene has CDR1 MGHRA and CDR2 YSYEKL. This CDR3 region has 13 residues. The CDR3 is CASSQEILNIQYF. CDR3 bases: TGCGCCAGCAGCCAAGAGATATTGAACATTCAGTACTTC.

This chain joins TRBV6-4 and TRBJ2-1; 10 bases match TRBD1. Trimming cost V 4 bases and J 5 bases; bases outside gene matches: 5. CDR1 and CDR2 from the germline V gene are MRHNA and SNTAGT. The CDR3 covers 15 residues. CDR3 DNA sequence: TGTGCCAGCAGTGGCCACGGGACAGGGGACAATGAGCAGTTCTTC. It translates to CASSGHGTGDNEQFF.

This clonotype appeared a few times. The chain links TRBV5-5 to TRBJ2-5; D call uncertain. Trimming took 6 bases from V and 0 from J, leaving 12 bases between them. The CDR3 runs to 14 residues. CDR1 is SGHKS and CDR2 is YYEKEE in the germline V gene (reference sequence). The DNA for the CDR3 is TGTGCCAGCACCTATGCCGCGGACCAAGAGACCCAGTACTTC. It codes for CASTYAADQETQYF.

This rearrangement joins TRBV20-1 to TRBJ2-7; 7 bases match TRBD1. V was clipped by 2 bases and J by 7 bases; unmatched bases: 8. This CDR3 comprises 13 residues. Germline-derived CDR1 and CDR2 are DFQATT and SNEGSKA (reference sequence). CDR3 in amino acids: CSARKGTAIEQYF. CDR3 DNA sequence: TGCAGTGCTAGAAAGGGGACAGCGATTGAGCAGTACTTC.

This clonotype was observed many times. J is TRBJ2-6 and V is TRBV9; D is undetermined. The CDR3 extends over 15 amino acids. Germline V gene data show CDR1 as SGDLS and CDR2 as YYNGEE. The ends were cut back, 0 bases at V and 3 bases at J, with 7 bases in the middle. The CDR3 DNA is TGTGCCAGCAGCGTAGCGGGCCATGGGGCCAACGTCCTGACTTTC. Translation: CASSVAGHGANVLTF.

The sample holds many counts of this clonotype. The chain joins TRBV5-5 to TRBJ1-3; D gene ambiguous. The V end was cut by 0 bases, the J end by 0 bases, with 4 bases between. Germline V gene data show CDR1 as SGHKS and CDR2 as YYEKEE (reference sequence). This CDR3 is 14 amino acids long. In DNA form, the CDR3 reads TGTGCCAGCAGCTTGGCCTACTCTGGAAACACCATATATTTT. This codes for CASSLAYSGNTIYF.

The J gene is TRBJ1-1, the V gene TRBV12-3 or TRBV12-4, with D maybe TRBD1 (5 bases). The V end lost 6 bases, the J end lost 4 bases, and 12 bases lay between the germline ends. The CDR3 is 13 amino acids. The CDR3 protein is CASRPTVSTEAFF. The CDR3 region has the DNA TGTGCCAGCAGACCGACAGTAAGCACTGAAGCTTTCTTT.

The rearrangement uses TRBV5-1 and TRBJ1-1, with a weak D call TRBD1 (6 bases). Germline assignment: CDR1 SGHRS and CDR2 YFSETQ. V was pared by 4 bases and J by 6 bases, with 16 bases between. This CDR3 region has 14 residues. For the CDR3, the DNA is TGCGCCAGCAGCCCGTCTCAGGGGATCGCTGAAGCTTTCTTT. Translated, it gives CASSPSQGIAEAFF.

This clonotype turned up a few times. The chain links TRBV7-2 to TRBJ1-5; possibly TRBD1 for D (5 bases). This CDR3 has 14 amino acids. CDR1 and CDR2 from the germline V gene are SGHTA and FQGNSA. The germline V and J ends were trimmed by 1 base and 7 bases, with 11 bases remaining between them. CDR3 region: CASSLDPGGQPQHF. In nucleotides, the CDR3 is TGTGCCAGCAGCTTAGATCCGGGGGGACAGCCCCAGCATTTT.

The chain combines TRBV5-1 with TRBJ2-3; TRBD2 aligns across 7 bases. With 6 bases clipped from V and 1 base from J, the junction kept 20 bases outside the gene matches. This CDR3 comprises 19 residues. Germline V gene data show CDR1 as SGHRS and CDR2 as YFSETQ. The CDR3 DNA reads TGCGCCAGCATTCCAAGCGGGGTCTTACTACCGGAGGGCACAGATACGCAGTATTTT. Residues: CASIPSGVLLPEGTDTQYF.

This clonotype came up many times. The chain carries TRBV9 and TRBJ2-3; D gene ambiguous. V was cut by 0 bases and J by 2 bases, with 10 bases left in between. The CDR3 has 15 amino acids. Germline loops: CDR1 SGDLS, CDR2 YYNGEE. The CDR3 region has the DNA TGTGCCAGCAGCGTAGGGACCACCGACACAGATACGCAGTATTTT. Protein sequence: CASSVGTTDTDTQYF.

This chain connects TRBV3-1 to TRBJ2-3; the D is unclear. The CDR3 extends over 14 amino acids. V shed 0 bases and J shed 6 bases, with 10 bases lying between them. CDR1 and CDR2 (germline): LGHDT, YNNKEL (reference sequence). CDR3 region: CASSQDLTGDTQYF. The CDR3 DNA reads as TGTGCCAGCAGCCAAGATCTAACGGGTGATACGCAGTATTTT.

The gene calls are TRBV4-3 and TRBJ2-3; no reliable D call. The CDR3 loop spans 16 amino acids. The germline V gene has CDR1 LGHNA and CDR2 YSLEER. V was clipped by 1 base and J by 2 bases, with 13 bases between them. CDR3 sequence: CASSQVAGRATDTQYF. The CDR3 DNA is TGCGCCAGCAGCCAAGTGGCCGGCAGAGCCACAGATACGCAGTATTTT.

CDR3 amino acids: CSVAGQGASREQFF. CDR3 nucleotide sequence: TGCAGCGTAGCGGGACAGGGGGCGAGTAGGGAGCAGTTCTTC. This sequence joins TRBV29-1 and TRBJ2-1, with 12 bases that match TRBD1. The CDR3 totals 14 residues. Trimming at V came to 6 bases and at J to 10 bases, leaving 10 bases not matched to a gene. Looked up from germline, CDR1 is SQVTM and CDR2 is ANQGSEA.

This clonotype was recorded at least ten times. V is TRBV7-2 and J is TRBJ1-6; D is ambiguous. This CDR3 region has 14 residues. Germline loops: CDR1 SGHTA, CDR2 FQGNSA. V was pared by 3 bases and J by 6 bases, with 9 bases between. The CDR3 loop reads CASSLFRVNSPLHF. As DNA, the CDR3 is TGTGCCAGCAGCTTGTTTCGGGTTAATTCACCCCTCCACTTT.

This clonotype has only a few counts. The V gene is TRBV7-2, the J gene TRBJ2-7; tentatively, D is TRBD2 (5 bases). V lost 4 bases, J lost 3 bases, and 19 bases lay in between. There are 16 residues in the CDR3. Germline values: CDR1 SGHTA, CDR2 FQGNSA. CDR3 DNA: TGTGCCAGCAGCTCGCGTAGTAGTAGCGAGGTCTACGAGCAGTACTTC. Translated, it gives CASSSRSSSEVYEQYF. The whole variable domain, filled in from reference TRBV7-2 and TRBJ2-7, reads GAGVSQSPSNKVTEKGKDVELRCDPISGHTALYWYRQSLGQGLEFLIYFQGNSAPDKSGLPSDRFSAERTGGSVSTLTIQRTQQEDSAVYLCASSSRSSSEVYEQYFGPGTRLTVT.

The chain has TRBV12-3 or TRBV12-4 and TRBJ2-3, with D unresolved. The V gene lost 7 bases and the J gene lost 0 bases, with 14 bases spanning the gap. The CDR3 extends over 15 amino acids. The CDR3 DNA reads as TGTGCCAGCACCCCGGGTTTCGCGAGCACAGATACGCAGTATTTT. Encoded protein: CASTPGFASTDTQYF.

This clonotype was counted only a few times. This rearrangement joins TRBV5-1 to TRBJ2-2; 9 nucleotides align to TRBD1. Looked up from germline, CDR1 is SGHRS and CDR2 is YFSETQ. The CDR3 has 15 residues. V lost 2 bases, J lost 4 bases, and 3 bases stayed unmatched. Here the CDR3 reads CASSLPGQGTGELFF. The CDR3 DNA reads TGCGCCAGCAGCTTACCGGGACAGGGCACCGGGGAGCTGTTTTTT. Using reference TRBV5-1 and TRBJ2-2 for the parts outside the CDR3, the full variable domain is KAGVTQTPRYLIKTRGQQVTLSCSPISGHRSVSWYQQTPGQGLQFLFEYFSETQRNKGNFPGRFSGRQFSNSRSEMNVSTLELGDSALYLCASSLPGQGTGELFFGEGSRLTVL.

Ten or more counts support this clonotype. The V and J genes are TRBV11-2 and TRBJ2-7; D is undetermined. V lost 5 bases and J lost 2, with 10 bases in between. Germline CDR1 reads SGHAT; CDR2 reads FQNNGV. The CDR3 has 13 residues. The CDR3 is CASSRDSTYEQYF. In DNA form, the CDR3 reads TGTGCCAGCAGCCGTGATTCCACCTACGAGCAGTACTTC.

The chain is built from TRBV7-8 and TRBJ2-3; a weak D match, TRBD2 (6 bases). The germline V gene encodes CDR1 SGHVS and CDR2 FQNEAQ. V lost 0 bases to trimming and J lost 2 bases, with 12 bases between them. The CDR3 runs to 16 residues. CDR3 loop: CASSLAGGPITDTQYF. The DNA for the CDR3 is TGTGCCAGCAGCTTAGCGGGGGGACCCATCACAGATACGCAGTATTTT.

The chain joins TRBV10-2 to TRBJ2-3; D might be TRBD2 (5 bases). The CDR3 has 15 amino acids. Between the trimmed V and J ends, which lost 1 base and 1 base, there was a span of 9 bases. Germline CDR1 WSHSY, CDR2 SAAADI. CDR3 loop: CASSEYGRGTDTQYF. CDR3 in DNA: TGCGCCAGCAGTGAGTATGGGAGAGGCACAGATACGCAGTATTTT.

In its sample, this clonotype was seen many times. The chain carries TRBV10-3 and TRBJ2-3; a weak D match, TRBD2 (5 bases). There are 13 residues in the CDR3. The V gene's germline CDR1 is ENHRY and CDR2 SYGVKD. Trimming took 6 bases from V and 4 from J, leaving 11 bases between them. The CDR3 here is CAISRGSPDTQYF. DNA of the CDR3: TGTGCCATCAGCCGAGGGAGCCCAGATACGCAGTATTTT.

This clonotype turned up a few times. This chain joins TRBV4-1 and TRBJ2-4; 14 nucleotides line up with TRBD2. This CDR3 contains 22 residues. Germline V gives CDR1 MGHRA, CDR2 YSYEKL. V shed 3 bases, J shed 3 bases, and the junction held 19 bases outside the gene matches. CDR3 region: CASSQPGLAGDLGAPGKNIQYF. The CDR3, as DNA: TGCGCCAGCAGCCAGCCGGGACTAGCGGGAGACTTGGGGGCCCCTGGCAAAAACATTCAGTACTTC.

The V call is TRBV11-2, the J call TRBJ2-7; TRBD1 is a possible D gene (6 bases). CDR3 length equals 13 residues. Germline V gene data show CDR1 as SGHAT and CDR2 as FQNNGV. Trimming took 11 bases from V and 0 from J, leaving 14 bases between them. CDR3 sequence: CADRQASSYEQYF. CDR3 in DNA: TGTGCCGACAGACAGGCGAGCTCCTACGAGCAGTACTTC. Based on the CDR3 plus reference TRBV11-2 and TRBJ2-7, the full variable domain is EAGVAQSPRYKIIEKRQSVAFWCNPISGHATLYWYQQILGQGPKLLIQFQNNGVVDDSQLPKDRFSAERLKGVDSTLKIQPAKLEDSAVYLCADRQASSYEQYFGPGTRLTVT.

The chain recombines TRBV5-6 with TRBJ2-3, with 9 bases fitting TRBD1. With V trimmed by 0 bases and J by 8 bases, 10 bases remained unmatched. The germline V gene has CDR1 SGHDT and CDR2 YYEEEE. This CDR3 has 16 amino acids. The chain's CDR3 is CASSLAVGDRESTQYF. Here the CDR3 DNA reads TGTGCCAGCAGCTTGGCGGTTGGGGACAGGGAGTCTACGCAGTATTTT.